This T cell receptor (beta chain) is from a study of T cells in Graves' hyperthyroidism and ophthalmopathy. Study-level findings and limits: It was a median roughly 6.5 months before onset that the model predicted ophthalmopathy.

CDR1 and CDR2 from the germline V gene are LNHDA and SQIVND (reference sequence). The CDR3 loop spans 22 amino acids. V dropped 5 bases and J dropped 5; count of bases not matched to a gene: 24. What was amplified from RNA transcripts were TCR beta CDR3 regions. First-round RT-PCR with HTBI primers amplified the TCR CDR3 region. TCRdb reprocessed the multiplex PCR reads via MiXCR and lists one record per CDR3 protein. The table includes hundreds of thousands of distinct CDR3 sequences, 14% detected once. This clonotype was counted a few times. Its target is unknown. The material sequenced was blood. The TCR comes from a woman in her late teens or twenties with Graves' hyperthyroidism. This rearrangement joins TRBV19 to TRBJ2-3; the match to TRBD2 covers 14 bases. The DNA of the CDR3 is TGTGCCAGTAGTCCCCGAAGCTCACCGATGTCGTATGGGACTAGCGGGAGAGATACGCAGTATTTT. This encodes CASSPRSSPMSYGTSGRDTQYF. Based on the CDR3 plus reference TRBV19 and TRBJ2-3, the full variable domain is DGGITQSPKYLFRKEGQNVTLSCEQNLNHDAMYWYRQDPGQGLRLIYYSQIVNDFQKGDIAEGYSVSREKKESFPLTVTSAQKNPTAFYLCASSPRSSPMSYGTSGRDTQYFGPGTRLTVL.